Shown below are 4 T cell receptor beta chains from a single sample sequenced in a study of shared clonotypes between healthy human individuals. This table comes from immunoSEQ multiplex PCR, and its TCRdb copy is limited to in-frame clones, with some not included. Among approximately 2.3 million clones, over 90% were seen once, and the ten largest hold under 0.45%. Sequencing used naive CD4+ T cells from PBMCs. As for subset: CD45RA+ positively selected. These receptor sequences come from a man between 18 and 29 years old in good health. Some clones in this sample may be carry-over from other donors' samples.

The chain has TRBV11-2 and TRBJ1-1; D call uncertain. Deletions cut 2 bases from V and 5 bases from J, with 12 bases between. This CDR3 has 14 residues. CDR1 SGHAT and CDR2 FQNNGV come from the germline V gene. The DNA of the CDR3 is TGTGCCAGCAGCTTATCCTCGGTCGTTACTGAAGCTTTCTTT. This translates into CASSLSSVVTEAFF.

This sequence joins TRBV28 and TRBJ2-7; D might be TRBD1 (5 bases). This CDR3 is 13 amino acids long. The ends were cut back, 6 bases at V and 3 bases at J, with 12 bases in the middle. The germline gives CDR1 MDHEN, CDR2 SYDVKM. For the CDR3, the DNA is TGTGCCAGCAGGCAGGGTCATCTCTACGAGCAGTACTTC. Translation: CASRQGHLYEQYF.

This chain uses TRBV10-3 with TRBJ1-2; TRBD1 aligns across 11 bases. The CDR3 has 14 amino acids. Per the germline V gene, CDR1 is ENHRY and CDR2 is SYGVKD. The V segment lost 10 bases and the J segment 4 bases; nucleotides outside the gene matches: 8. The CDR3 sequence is CATGQGARPYGYTF. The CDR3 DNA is TGTGCCACTGGACAGGGGGCCCGCCCCTATGGCTACACCTTC.

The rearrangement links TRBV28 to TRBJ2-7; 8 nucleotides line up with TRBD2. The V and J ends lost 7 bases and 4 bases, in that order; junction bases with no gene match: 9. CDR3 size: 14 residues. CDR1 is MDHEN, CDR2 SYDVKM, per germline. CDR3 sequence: CASTTGGAQYEQYF. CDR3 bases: TGTGCCAGCACCACGGGGGGGGCGCAGTACGAGCAGTACTTC.